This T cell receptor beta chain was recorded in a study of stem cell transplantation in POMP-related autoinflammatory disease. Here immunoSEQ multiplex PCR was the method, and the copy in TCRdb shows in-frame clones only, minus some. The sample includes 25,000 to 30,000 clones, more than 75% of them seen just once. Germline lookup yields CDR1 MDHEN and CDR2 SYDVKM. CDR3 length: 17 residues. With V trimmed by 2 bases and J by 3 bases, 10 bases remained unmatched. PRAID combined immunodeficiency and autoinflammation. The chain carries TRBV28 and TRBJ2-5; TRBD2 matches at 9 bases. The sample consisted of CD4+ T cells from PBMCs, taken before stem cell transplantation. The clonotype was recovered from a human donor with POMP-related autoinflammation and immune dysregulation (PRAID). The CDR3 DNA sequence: TGTGCCAGCAGTTTAAGGGCCTGGACTAGCGAGAAAGAGACCCAGTACTTC. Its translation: CASSLRAWTSEKETQYF.